This T cell receptor beta chain was sequenced during a study of T cell clonotyping in hematopoietic cell transplantation. CDR3 length: 15 amino acids. Germline V CDR1 and CDR2: LNHDA, SQIVND (reference sequence). Unmatched junction bases numbered 7, after V lost 4 bases and J lost 4 bases. This table comes from immunoSEQ multiplex PCR, and its TCRdb copy is limited to in-frame clones, with some not included. The sample has over 15,000 clones; about 80% are singletons. Time point described: recipient sample about 28 days before transplant, after cytoreduction. The chain joins TRBV19 to TRBJ1-5; 7 nucleotides line up with TRBD1. Source: peripheral blood mononuclear cells, taken before stem cell transplant. This TCR was sampled from a man aged 55-75 years with acute myeloid leukemia. Some clones in this sample may be carry-over from other donors' samples. The CDR3, as DNA: TGTGCCAGTAGTACCCGACAGGGCCCAAATCAGCCCCAGCATTTT. Its translation: CASSTRQGPNQPQHF.